The entry below describes one TCR beta chain. Its antigen remains unidentified. This record comes from a study of T cells in Graves' hyperthyroidism and ophthalmopathy. Study-wide findings and caveats: Separating ophthalmopathy from stable hyperthyroidism was achieved by a 13 V-J model.

Based on clinical symptoms, serum thyroxine and TRAb, thyroid ultrasound and orbital computed tomography, diagnoses were reached. RNA transcripts gave rise to amplified TCR beta CDR3 regions. A set of HTBI primers served as the primers for a first-round RT-PCR of the TCR CDR3. TCRdb redid the calling of the multiplex PCR reads with MiXCR, one entry per CDR3 protein. This table has 450,000 to 700,000 distinct CDR3 sequences, more than 45% appearing once. Deletions cut 7 bases from V and 2 bases from J, with 12 bases between. Per the germline V gene, CDR1 is MGHDK and CDR2 is SYGVNS. This CDR3 comprises 13 residues.

The chain recombines TRBV25-1 with TRBJ2-7; a weak D match, TRBD1 (5 bases). Sequenced material: peripheral blood or thyroid tissue (not recorded which). The clonotype was recovered from an adult woman with Graves' disease, either hyperthyroidism or ophthalmopathy (not recorded which). CDR3 residues: CASNDRLTYEQYF. The CDR3, as DNA: TGTGCCAGCAACGACAGACTCACCTACGAGCAGTACTTC.